These T cell receptor beta chains were read from a single sample in a study of blood T cell repertoires in COVID-19. The table came from immunoSEQ multiplex PCR; TCRdb's copy has only in-frame clones and leaves some out. The table records about 230,000 clones, 84% of them present only once. Sequencing was carried out using peripheral blood. These receptors were obtained from a woman between 40 and 55 years old who had recovered from COVID-19. The CDR3 runs from the conserved cysteine through the conserved F or W. A D gene is named only where the DNA matches it firmly.

v_call	j_call	d_call	cdr3_aa
TRBV2	TRBJ1-5	TRBD1	CASRDREIKPQHF
TRBV6-5	TRBJ1-2	TRBD1	CASSYQGAAGYTF
TRBV19	TRBJ1-4	TRBD1	CASRSGQNDEKLFF
TRBV28	TRBJ1-6	.	CASRRTGLYDSPLHF
TRBV5-4	TRBJ1-3	.	CASSLEGINTIYF
TRBV5-1	TRBJ2-5	TRBD2	CASSVSSGGVKETQYF
TRBV7-2	TRBJ1-2	.	CASSLGLPSNYGYTF
TRBV28	TRBJ1-2	.	CASSISGYYGYTF
TRBV14	TRBJ2-1	TRBD2	CASSHTGTRFGNEQFF
TRBV5-4	TRBJ2-5	.	CASSLDRSTRGETQYF
TRBV9	TRBJ2-3	.	CASSAQDSSTDTQYF
TRBV9	TRBJ2-3	TRBD2	CASSIAGGTDTQYF
TRBV28	TRBJ2-3	TRBD2	CASSSNLAGGTDTQYF
TRBV5-1	TRBJ2-5	.	CASRVQTVQETQYF
TRBV19	TRBJ2-2	TRBD1	CASSIGTGAGELFF
TRBV2	TRBJ1-5	.	CASSIQGEQPQHF
TRBV7-3	TRBJ2-2	.	CASSLTLNTGELFF
TRBV7-9	TRBJ1-2	TRBD1	CASSLGTGGQGYTF
TRBV5-6	TRBJ1-2	.	CASSEDDRPFYGYTF
TRBV3-1/TRBV3-2	TRBJ1-5	.	CASSQDRGQPQHF
TRBV3-1/TRBV3-2	TRBJ2-1	.	CASSLIGNEQFF
TRBV5-1	TRBJ2-2	TRBD2	CASSSTLAGGNTGELFF
TRBV28	TRBJ1-3	.	CASSDGQPGNTIYF
TRBV7-2	TRBJ2-6	TRBD2	CASNRGGAGANVLTF
TRBV5-4	TRBJ2-1	.	CASSFGTGMLYEQFF
TRBV5-1	TRBJ2-7	TRBD2	CASSFLSGAIYEQYF
TRBV7-3	TRBJ1-6	TRBD1	CASSLNARGQDSPLHF
TRBV10-3	TRBJ2-3	.	CAISEPRDPDTQYF
TRBV6-5	TRBJ2-6	.	CASSTTGSGANVLTF
TRBV6-2/TRBV6-3	TRBJ2-7	TRBD1	CASSYRGTGRAGDEQYF
TRBV30	TRBJ1-4	.	CAWSPGGEGEKLFF
TRBV19	TRBJ2-1	.	CASSLETLSSYNEQFF
TRBV7-9	TRBJ2-7	TRBD1	CASSKGTGGNYEQYF
TRBV6-1	TRBJ2-2	.	CASSDNLRTRTGELFF
TRBV15	TRBJ1-2	.	CATSKDEIRNNYGYTF
TRBV9	TRBJ1-4	.	CASSVAGEGEKLFF
TRBV3-1/TRBV3-2	TRBJ1-1	.	CASSQQGNTEAFF
TRBV24-1	TRBJ2-1	.	CATSDSTSSYNEQFF
TRBV18	TRBJ1-5	.	CASSPPGQGNQPQHF
TRBV5-1	TRBJ2-7	TRBD2	CASSLIAGGPAEQYF
TRBV19	TRBJ2-1	TRBD1	CASSTRQGASNEQFF